This T cell receptor (beta chain) was identified in a study of identical twins. Unique molecular identifiers were present on cDNA, and template switching added a universal primer site. TCRdb ran MiXCR on the 5' RACE reads and lists one entry per CDR3 protein. The data contain 750,000 to 950,000 distinct CDR3 sequences, about 12% of them seen just once; the ten biggest clones take up around 1.6%. Trimming removed 2 bases at V and 3 bases at J, with 13 bases between. CDR1 and CDR2 from the germline V gene are DFQATT and SNEGSKA (reference sequence). There are 14 residues in the CDR3. Remarks on this clonotype: Its target is unknown.

Study observations and caveats: Excess low generation probability was seen in twin-shared out-of-frame alpha sequences. There is a chance that invariant MAIT and iNKT cells partially muddied zero-insertion analyses.

This sample was also put to use in a study of yellow fever vaccine responses in identical twins. According to that study: Twins' T cell vaccine responses reportedly looked partly convergent, partly personalized.

The TCR was taken from a woman between 18 and 29 years old in good health. V gene TRBV20-1 combines with J gene TRBJ1-1, with D hard to call. The specimen was PBMCs. CDR3 sequence: CSARSGVWDTEAFF. The CDR3 bases are TGCAGTGCTAGAAGCGGGGTATGGGACACTGAAGCTTTCTTT.